This entry lists 23 T cell receptor beta chains sequenced from one sample in a study of early T cells in non-severe SARS-CoV-2 infection. TCRdb used MiXCR to reprocess the 5' RACE reads, holding one entry per CDR3 protein. The table includes tens of thousands of distinct CDR3 sequences, 14% to 15% detected once. Sequenced sample: whole blood. These receptors originate from an adult who was a healthcare worker with PCR-confirmed SARS-CoV-2 infection or an uninfected control (not recorded which).

There are a few counts of this clonotype. The V gene is TRBV7-9, the J gene TRBJ1-4; 8 bases map to TRBD1. The CDR3 has 14 residues. Germline V gene lookup returns CDR1 SEHNR and CDR2 FQNEAQ (reference sequence). V lost 4 bases and J lost 6; bases outside the gene matches: 4. Here the CDR3 reads CASSSDREDEKLFF. Written as DNA, the CDR3 is TGTGCCAGCAGCTCGGACAGGGAAGATGAAAAACTGTTTTTT.

This clonotype was detected only a few times. The V gene is TRBV2, the J gene TRBJ1-5, with D perhaps matching TRBD1 (5 bases). CDR3 size: 12 residues. Germline V CDR1 and CDR2: SNHLY, FYNNEI. V was cut by 7 bases and J by 5 bases, with 9 bases left in between. CDR3 bases: TGTGCCAGCACCCCGGGGGATCAGCCCCAGCATTTT. It encodes CASTPGDQPQHF.

This clonotype was detected ten times or more. The rearrangement uses TRBV4-3 and TRBJ1-5; 7 nucleotides match TRBD1. Germline V lookup: CDR1 LGHNA, CDR2 YSLEER. J was trimmed by 5 bases and V by 5 bases; bases with no gene match: 3. The CDR3 has 13 amino acids. CDR3 coding DNA: TGCGCCAGCAGCACAGGGGTTGATCAGCCCCAGCATTTT. Translation gives CASSTGVDQPQHF.

The V call is TRBV28, the J call TRBJ2-2; unclear D gene. Trimming took 6 bases from V and 7 from J, leaving 15 bases between them. The CDR3 contains 14 residues. CDR1 MDHEN and CDR2 SYDVKM come from the germline V gene. In nucleotides, the CDR3 is TGTGCCAGCAGCCTCCGGGCGTGGGGCGGGGAGCTGTTTTTT. This translates into CASSLRAWGGELFF.

This clonotype has a count of ten or more. V usage is TRBV20-1 and J usage is TRBJ2-7; D might be TRBD2 (6 bases). CDR1 and CDR2 from the germline V gene are DFQATT and SNEGSKA (reference sequence). CDR3 size: 14 residues. Here the CDR3 reads CRSPSGGLHYEQYF. DNA for the CDR3: TGCAGATCCCCCTCAGGAGGGCTCCACTACGAGCAGTACTTC.

This clonotype appeared many times. V and J are TRBV19 and TRBJ2-1, with 7 bases aligning to TRBD2. Unmatched junction bases numbered 3, after V lost 3 bases and J lost 1 base. CDR3 length equals 15 residues. Germline V gene data show CDR1 as LNHDA and CDR2 as SQIVND (reference sequence). The CDR3 bases are TGTGCCAGTAGTATGTCCGGGGGGTCCTACAATGAGCAGTTCTTC. Translating it yields CASSMSGGSYNEQFF.

The chain employs TRBV5-8 and TRBJ1-1; no clear D. Trimming removed 2 bases from V and 10 bases from J, with 9 bases in between. This CDR3 comprises 11 residues. Germline values: CDR1 SGHTS, CDR2 YDEGEE. This CDR3 is CASSFFFGAFF. The CDR3 DNA sequence: TGTGCCAGCAGCTTTTTCTTTGGAGCTTTCTTT.

This clonotype was found many times. This chain connects TRBV7-9 to TRBJ1-1, with unresolved D. CDR1 and CDR2 (germline): SEHNR, FQNEAQ (reference sequence). V was clipped by 5 bases and J by 1 base, with 20 bases between them. The CDR3 loop spans 17 amino acids. The CDR3 coding sequence is TGTGCCAGCAGCCCCATCAGTCGCGGGCCCCAGAACACTGAAGCTTTCTTT. This translates into CASSPISRGPQNTEAFF.

The chain couples TRBV5-4 to TRBJ2-1, with a weak D call TRBD2 (5 bases). The germline CDR1 and CDR2 sequences are SGHNT and YYREEE (reference sequence). The germline V and J ends were trimmed by 1 base and 9 bases, with 8 bases remaining between them. The length of the CDR3 is 12 residues. CDR3 sequence reads: CASSLRRTEQFF. For the CDR3, the DNA is TGTGCCAGCAGCTTGAGGAGGACTGAGCAGTTCTTC.

In its sample, this clonotype was seen many times. The rearrangement uses TRBV27 and TRBJ2-2, with D maybe TRBD2 (5 bases). The CDR3 sequence is 12 residues long. Trimming took 4 bases from V and 7 from J, leaving 7 bases between them. The germline V gene encodes CDR1 MNHEY and CDR2 SMNVEV (reference sequence). Here the CDR3 reads CASSSEGGELFF. In DNA, the CDR3 is TGTGCCAGCAGTTCCGAGGGCGGGGAGCTGTTTTTT.

This clonotype occurred many times. This sequence joins TRBV4-1 and TRBJ2-3; D may be TRBD2 (6 bases). The germline CDR1 and CDR2 sequences are MGHRA and YSYEKL. This CDR3 is built from 16 residues. V was shortened by 4 bases and J by 2 bases, with 16 bases between the two germline ends. The CDR3 sequence is CASSRRDALITDTQYF. CDR3 nucleotide sequence: TGCGCCAGCAGCCGGAGGGACGCCCTAATCACAGATACGCAGTATTTT.

This clonotype was seen a few times. V and J are TRBV7-9 and TRBJ1-4; D remains ambiguous. This CDR3 comprises 15 residues. CDR1 is SEHNR and CDR2 is FQNEAQ in the germline V gene (reference sequence). Trimming left V 1 base short and J 6 bases short, with 12 bases between. The CDR3 loop is CASSLDGPPDEKLFF. The CDR3 DNA is TGTGCCAGCAGCTTAGATGGACCCCCCGATGAAAAACTGTTTTTT.

This clonotype was found a few times. The chain combines TRBV10-3 with TRBJ2-5; tentatively, D is TRBD2 (5 bases). Germline V gives CDR1 ENHRY, CDR2 SYGVKD. V was clipped by 0 bases and J by 1 base, with 9 bases between them. This CDR3 has 15 residues. CDR3: CAISESSLAQETQYF. CDR3 nucleotides: TGTGCCATCAGTGAGTCGTCTCTAGCCCAAGAGACCCAGTACTTC.

V gene TRBV20-1 combines with J gene TRBJ2-3; 9 bases map to TRBD2. V trimming: 3 bases; J trimming: 5 bases; junction bases outside the gene matches: 9. CDR3 length: 15 residues. Per germline, CDR1 DFQATT and CDR2 SNEGSKA (reference sequence). The CDR3 nucleotides are TGCAGTGCTAGGGAACCTAGCGGGAATGTAGATACGCAGTATTTT. Its protein product is CSAREPSGNVDTQYF.

A few counts support this clonotype. V gene TRBV4-3 combines with J gene TRBJ2-2; TRBD2 is a possible D gene (5 bases). The germline gives CDR1 LGHNA, CDR2 YSLEER. Trimming stripped 0 bases from V and 8 bases from J, with 13 bases between. There are 15 residues in the CDR3. CDR3 sequence: CASSQDLRGRGELFF. The CDR3 DNA reads as TGCGCCAGCAGCCAAGATCTAAGAGGGAGAGGGGAGCTGTTTTTT.

This clonotype appeared a few times. The chain carries TRBV20-1 and TRBJ1-2; D ambiguous. Germline CDR1 reads DFQATT; CDR2 reads SNEGSKA (reference sequence). There are 12 residues in the CDR3. The V end lost 6 bases, the J end lost 1 base, and 9 bases lay between the germline ends. In nucleotides, the CDR3 is TGCAGTGCAGGAGAAATTAACTATGGCTACACCTTC. It specifies CSAGEINYGYTF.

This clonotype was seen just once. CDR3 protein: CASTHIQYGYTF. The CDR3 DNA reads TGTGCCAGCACCCACATTCAGTATGGCTACACCTTC. The chain carries TRBV21-1 and TRBJ1-2. TRBV21-1 is given as a pseudogene. This CDR3 region has 12 residues.

This clonotype was counted between two and nine times. This sequence joins TRBV7-3 and TRBJ1-5; D not certain. The V and J ends lost 5 bases and 6 bases respectively, with 11 bases between them. CDR3 size: 13 residues. CDR1 and CDR2 from the germline V gene are SGHTA and FQGTGA. The CDR3 bases are TGTGCCAGCAGCATACTTGTCATTCAGCCCCAGCATTTT. It translates to CASSILVIQPQHF.

The chain joins TRBV7-6 to TRBJ2-2, with a weak D call TRBD2 (5 bases). The germline CDR1 and CDR2 sequences are SGHVS and FNYEAQ. CDR3 length equals 13 residues. Trimming removed 1 base from V and 7 bases from J, with 7 bases in between. Here the CDR3 DNA reads TGTGCCAGCAGCTTAGGAGGAGGCGGGGAGCTGTTTTTT. Protein: CASSLGGGGELFF.

This clonotype was counted at least ten times. The chain links TRBV10-3 to TRBJ2-5; the match to TRBD2 covers 8 bases. The CDR3 runs 14 residues. Unmatched junction bases numbered 6, after V lost 4 bases and J lost 5 bases. The germline CDR1 and CDR2 sequences are ENHRY and SYGVKD. The DNA for the CDR3 is TGTGCCATCAGTGTCGGTGCGGGAGGCGAGACCCAGTACTTC. Its translation is CAISVGAGGETQYF.

This clonotype appeared a few times. This chain uses TRBV7-3 with TRBJ2-3; 11 positions agree with TRBD2. Germline V gives CDR1 SGHTA, CDR2 FQGTGA. This CDR3 region has 16 residues. The V and J ends lost 5 bases and 2 bases, in that order; junction bases with no gene match: 6. CDR3 region: CASSLGLAGFTDTQYF. For the CDR3, the DNA is TGTGCCAGCAGCCTTGGACTAGCGGGTTTCACAGATACGCAGTATTTT.

This clonotype was detected many times. The chain carries TRBV14 and TRBJ2-5; D is perhaps TRBD1 or TRBD2 (5 bases each). In germline, CDR1 is SGHDN, CDR2 FVKESK. This CDR3 spans 16 amino acids. V dropped 4 bases and J dropped 5 bases, with 20 bases sitting between them. The CDR3, as DNA: TGTGCCAGCAGCCTCTCCCGGGGACCCAGTTGGGAGACCCAGTACTTC. Translation gives CASSLSRGPSWETQYF.

This clonotype was observed a few times. The gene calls are TRBV29-1 and TRBJ2-1, with no clear D. This CDR3 contains 11 residues. The germline V gene has CDR1 SQVTM and CDR2 ANQGSEA. The chain's CDR3 is CGESSYNEQFF. The CDR3, as DNA: TGCGGTGAGAGCTCCTACAATGAGCAGTTCTTC.